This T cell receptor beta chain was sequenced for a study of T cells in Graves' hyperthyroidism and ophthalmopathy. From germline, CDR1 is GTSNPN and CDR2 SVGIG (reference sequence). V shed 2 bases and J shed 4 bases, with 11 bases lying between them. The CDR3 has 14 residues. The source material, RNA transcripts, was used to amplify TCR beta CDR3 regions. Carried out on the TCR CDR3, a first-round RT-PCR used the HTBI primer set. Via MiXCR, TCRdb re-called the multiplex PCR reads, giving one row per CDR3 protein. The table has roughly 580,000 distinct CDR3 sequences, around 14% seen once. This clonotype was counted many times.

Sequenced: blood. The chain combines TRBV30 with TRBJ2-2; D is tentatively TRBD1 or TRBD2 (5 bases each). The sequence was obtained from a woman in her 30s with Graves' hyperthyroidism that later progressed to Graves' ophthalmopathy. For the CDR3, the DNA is TGTGCCTGGAGTTCAGGGAGAGGCACCGGGGAGCTGTTTTTT. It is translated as CAWSSGRGTGELFF.